The 10 T cell receptor beta chains presented below share a single source sample, sequenced in a study of blood T cell repertoires in COVID-19. Only in-frame clones appear in the TCRdb table, and some are missing; sequencing was by immunoSEQ multiplex PCR. The profile covers a few hundred thousand clones, with approximately 85% appearing a single time and approximately 2.6% taken by the ten largest. Sequencing used peripheral blood. These receptors were obtained from a man aged 50 or older who had recovered from COVID-19.

This chain links TRBV29-1 with TRBJ2-3, with D maybe TRBD2 (7 bases). V was pared by 2 bases and J by 0 bases, with 15 bases between. Germline CDR1 reads SQVTM; CDR2 reads ANQGSEA. This CDR3 contains 16 residues. The DNA for the CDR3 is TGCAGCGTTGAAACGGGGGGCTACCTTAGCACAGATACGCAGTATTTT. Its protein is CSVETGGYLSTDTQYF.

The chain carries TRBV12-3 or TRBV12-4 and TRBJ2-1, with TRBD2 matching 7 bases. With V trimmed by 6 bases and J by 6 bases, 5 bases remained unmatched. This CDR3 is built from 13 residues. The CDR3 loop is CASRLGGGNEQFF. The CDR3 DNA follows: TGTGCCAGCAGATTGGGGGGGGGCAATGAGCAGTTCTTC.

This chain joins TRBV28 and TRBJ1-1; 8 nucleotides align to TRBD1. Germline-derived CDR1 and CDR2 are MDHEN and SYDVKM. Trimming removed 4 bases from V and 2 bases from J; junction bases left unmatched: 9. The CDR3 extends over 16 amino acids. The CDR3 coding sequence is TGTGCCAGCAGTTCCCCCACCAGGGGGCATAACACTGAAGCTTTCTTT. The encoded protein is CASSSPTRGHNTEAFF. The full variable domain, rest sourced from reference TRBV28 and TRBJ1-1, is DVKVTQSSRYLVKRTGEKVFLECVQDMDHENMFWYRQDPGLGLRLIYFSYDVKMKEKGDIPEGYSVSREKKERFSLILESASTNQTSMYLCASSSPTRGHNTEAFFGQGTRLTVV.

The chain has TRBV18 and TRBJ2-5; 7 bases are a match to TRBD1. This CDR3 comprises 14 residues. Looked up from germline, CDR1 is KGHSH and CDR2 is LQKENI. V gave up 3 bases and J gave up 7 bases; unmatched junction bases: 8. The CDR3 DNA reads as TGTGCCAGCTCACCCGGGACAGAAAGGGGGACCCAGTACTTC. Translating it yields CASSPGTERGTQYF. Combining the CDR3 with reference TRBV18 and TRBJ2-5 gives the whole variable domain NAGVMQNPRHLVRRRGQEARLRCSPMKGHSHVYWYRQLPEEGLKFMVYLQKENIIDESGMPKERFSAEFPKEGPSILRIQQVVRGDSAAYFCASSPGTERGTQYFGPGTRLLVL.

This clone has a handful of counts. One end of the junction fails to match germline, which may point to a read error. The genes are TRBV7-2 and TRBJ2-1; 7 positions agree with TRBD2. This CDR3 has 13 residues. Germline assignment: CDR1 SGHTA and CDR2 FQGNSA. The DNA for the CDR3 is TGTGCCAGCAGCTTAGCGGGGGGGAGGGAGCTGTTCTTC. Protein: CASSLAGGRELFF.

The chain links TRBV18 to TRBJ2-3; the match to TRBD2 covers 10 bases. V gave up 2 bases and J gave up 5 bases; unmatched junction bases: 7. The CDR3 has 16 residues. Germline values: CDR1 KGHSH, CDR2 LQKENI. The CDR3 spells CASSPTLAGVKDTQYF. The CDR3 DNA reads as TGTGCCAGCTCACCAACTCTAGCGGGAGTTAAAGATACGCAGTATTTT.

The rearrangement uses TRBV3-1 (or the pseudogene TRBV3-2) and TRBJ2-7; D perhaps matches TRBD1 (6 bases). Germline V gene sequence: CDR1 LGHDT, CDR2 YNNKEL (reference sequence). The CDR3 covers 14 residues. The V end was cut by 6 bases, the J end by 0 bases, with 12 bases between. CDR3 sequence reads: CASSKKGGSYEQYF. In DNA, the CDR3 is TGTGCCAGCAGTAAAAAAGGGGGCTCCTACGAGCAGTACTTC.

CDR3 region: CASSLTGTGEKLFF. CDR3 sequence (DNA): TGTGCCAGCAGCCTGACAGGGACCGGTGAAAAACTGTTTTTT. The chain is built from TRBV7-9 and TRBJ1-4; the match to TRBD1 covers 7 bases. The germline gives CDR1 SEHNR, CDR2 FQNEAQ (reference sequence). This CDR3 has 14 amino acids. Trimming at V came to 5 bases and at J to 7 bases, leaving 7 bases not matched to a gene.

The chain joins TRBV29-1 to TRBJ2-7; TRBD2 matches 13 bases. The CDR3 has 16 amino acids. The V and J ends lost 4 bases and 0 bases, in that order; junction bases with no gene match: 6. Germline assignment: CDR1 SQVTM and CDR2 ANQGSEA. The CDR3 protein is CSVAGTSGASSYEQYF. The CDR3 DNA follows: TGCAGCGTTGCCGGGACTAGCGGGGCTAGCTCCTACGAGCAGTACTTC.

The CDR3 DNA reads TGTGCCAGCAGCGCTCTGGGGGATTTAGCGGGAGTACTTACAGATACGCAGTATTTT. Its translation is CASSALGDLAGVLTDTQYF. This chain links TRBV7-9 with TRBJ2-3; 9 positions agree with TRBD2. From germline, CDR1 is SEHNR and CDR2 FQNEAQ (reference sequence). Unmatched junction bases numbered 18, after V lost 5 bases and J lost 3 bases. The CDR3 consists of 19 residues.